This T cell receptor (beta chain) appears in the sequencing data of a study of T cell repertoires in cytomegalovirus infection. Study-wide background: As its CMV epitopes, the study selected recently identified HLA-C-restricted and well-studied HLA-B-restricted targets. It was the public TCR beta signatures that indicated both CMV infection and matching HLA type.

This clonotype came up a few times. Its target is unknown. TCRdb fed the reads into MiXCR, producing one record per CDR3 protein. This sample yields around 100,000 distinct CDR3 sequences, of which over 25% are seen a single time; around two fifths belongs to the top ten. Germline V CDR1 and CDR2: SGHVS, FNYEAQ. The CDR3 is 18 residues long. Trimming removed 1 base at V and 3 bases at J, with 21 bases between. The starting material was CD8+ T cells from cultured PBMCs, obtained from culture after CMV antigen stimulation. This TCR was sampled from a human donor in good health (CMV status not recorded). Some clones in this sample may be carry-over from other donors' samples. The V call is TRBV7-6, the J call TRBJ1-2, with TRBD1 as a possible D gene (5 bases). In DNA, the CDR3 is TGTGCCAGCAGCTTAGTCCCCACCAGCCGCAGGGTGGACTATGGCTACACCTTC. This gives the protein CASSLVPTSRRVDYGYTF.